This is a list of T cell receptor beta chains from one sample in a study of CD8 T cells in ankylosing spondylitis. TCRdb called the 5' RACE reads again in MiXCR, with one record for every CDR3 protein. The sample consists of around 130,000 distinct CDR3 sequences, around 8.5% of them appearing once. What was sequenced was blood, either unsorted or a sorted T cell fraction (not recorded which). The receptors stem from a male donor with ankylosing spondylitis or in good health (not recorded which). Both conserved end residues are part of each CDR3. The D gene is left open where the match is weak. Clone size is given for some rows only: seen once, a few or many times, or a class if the clone is expanded.

J: TRBJ2-3
D: -
V: TRBV20-1
size: -
length: 11
DNA: TGCAGTGCTACCACTAGTTCTACGCAGTATTTT
CDR3: CSATTSSTQYF

J: TRBJ2-1
D: TRBD2
V: TRBV29-1
size: many
length: 16
DNA: TGCAGCGTTGAAGAGGCGGGAGGGAGCAGTTACAATGAGCAGTTCTTC
CDR3: CSVEEAGGSSYNEQFF

J: TRBJ2-7
D: -
V: TRBV4-1
size: many
length: 13
DNA: TGCGCCAGCAGCCAGGGACCCACCCCCGAGCAGTACTTC
CDR3: CASSQGPTPEQYF

J: TRBJ2-2
D: TRBD2
V: TRBV13
size: -
length: 18
DNA: TGTGCCATCTGCTCCCCCCGAATAGCGGGAGGGTACACCGGGGAGCTGTTTTTT
CDR3: CAICSPRIAGGYTGELFF

J: TRBJ1-1
D: -
V: TRBV5-5
size: many
length: 15
DNA: TGTGCCAGCAGCTGGGGACCAGGGGCGAACACTGAAGCTTTCTTT
CDR3: CASSWGPGANTEAFF

J: TRBJ2-7
D: TRBD2
V: TRBV11-2
size: few
length: 21
DNA: TGTGCCAGCAGCCCTACGGGACTGGGGACGGGACTAGCGGGGAAAGCCTACGAGCAGTACTTC
CDR3: CASSPTGLGTGLAGKAYEQYF

J: TRBJ1-3
D: -
V: TRBV5-1
size: many
length: 16
DNA: TGCGCCAGCAGCTTGGAGGAGCCTTCCTTCGGCAACACCATATATTTT
CDR3: CASSLEEPSFGNTIYF

J: TRBJ2-2
D: -
V: TRBV5-1
size: many
length: 19
DNA: TGCGCCAGCAGCTTCCAGGGGTTACTACTTCTTAGTGACACCGGGGAGCTGTTTTTT
CDR3: CASSFQGLLLLSDTGELFF

J: TRBJ2-7
D: -
V: TRBV24-1
size: -
length: 12
DNA: TGTGCCACCAGTGATGAGTGGAGCGAGCAGTACTTC
CDR3: CATSDEWSEQYF

J: TRBJ1-1
D: -
V: TRBV20-1
size: many
length: 11
DNA: TGCAGTGCTCAGAGAAACACTGAAGCTTTCTTT
CDR3: CSAQRNTEAFF

J: TRBJ2-2
D: TRBD2
V: TRBV5-1
size: few
length: 16
DNA: TGCGCCAGCAGCTTGTTAGCGGGAGGTAGCACCGGGGAGCTGTTTTTT
CDR3: CASSLLAGGSTGELFF

J: TRBJ2-2
D: TRBD1
V: TRBV7-2
size: few
length: 18
DNA: TGTGCCAGCAGCTTAGCCTGGACAGGGGGGTCTAAGACCGGGGAGCTGTTTTTT
CDR3: CASSLAWTGGSKTGELFF

J: TRBJ2-3
D: -
V: TRBV12-3/TRBV12-4
size: -
length: 14
DNA: TGTGCCAGCACCCCGGAGGCTAGCACAGATACGCAGTATTTT
CDR3: CASTPEASTDTQYF

J: TRBJ1-1
D: -
V: TRBV20-1
size: many
length: 12
DNA: TGCAGTGCTAGCTCTAGTTACACTGAAGCTTTCTTT
CDR3: CSASSSYTEAFF

J: TRBJ2-7
D: TRBD1
V: TRBV27
size: many
length: 15
DNA: TGTGCCAGCAGACCAGCCGGGACAGTAGTCTACGAGCAGTACTTC
CDR3: CASRPAGTVVYEQYF

J: TRBJ2-1
D: -
V: TRBV6-2/TRBV6-3
size: few
length: 15
DNA: TGTGCCAGCAGTTACGGCGGGATCAGTCACCGTGAGCAGTTCTTC
CDR3: CASSYGGISHREQFF

J: TRBJ2-2
D: TRBD2
V: TRBV7-2
size: many
length: 15
DNA: TGTGCCAGCAGCTCAAAAGCGGGAGAGACCGGGGAGCTGTTTTTT
CDR3: CASSSKAGETGELFF

J: TRBJ2-5
D: TRBD2
V: TRBV20-1
size: many
length: 14
DNA: TGCAGTGCTGGGGCCGGGACTAGAAAAGAGACCCAGTACTTC
CDR3: CSAGAGTRKETQYF

J: TRBJ2-7
D: TRBD2
V: TRBV6-1
size: many
length: 14
DNA: TGTGCCAGCAGATGGGACTACTCCAGCTACGAGCAGTACTTC
CDR3: CASRWDYSSYEQYF

J: TRBJ2-7
D: -
V: TRBV7-2
size: few
length: 14
DNA: TGTGCCAGCAGCTTAGGAGGTAGCGTCTACGAGCAGTACTTC
CDR3: CASSLGGSVYEQYF

J: TRBJ2-7
D: -
V: TRBV7-2
size: -
length: 14
DNA: TGTGCCAGCAGCTTAGCAAGTTCGGCCTACGAGCAGTACTTC
CDR3: CASSLASSAYEQYF